One and the same sample provided the 5 T cell receptor beta chains below, sequenced in a study of a mutant IDH1 vaccine in newly diagnosed glioma. Time point reported: week 35, safety follow-up. A single vaccine dose contained 300 ug of mutant IDH1 20-mer peptide, and topical imiquimod was used with it. No antigens are known for them. The repertoire was sequenced with immunoSEQ multiplex PCR; TCRdb's copy has only in-frame clones and lacks some. The table shows 25,000 to 40,000 clones, with 79% occurring only once. The sequencing used PBMCs, collected from a glioma patient whose treatment included an IDH1 peptide vaccine. The receptors stem from a woman in her twenties or thirties with glioma. Some clones in this sample may be carry-over from other donors' samples.

The V and J genes are TRBV7-8 and TRBJ2-7; 8 bases align to TRBD2. CDR1 and CDR2 (germline): SGHVS, FQNEAQ. This CDR3 has 16 residues. Unmatched junction bases numbered 12, after V lost 1 base and J lost 7 bases. The CDR3 region has the DNA TGTGCCAGCAGCTTAGTAGGGGACGGGAGGGCCAAAGAGCAGTACTTC. Translating it yields CASSLVGDGRAKEQYF.

The chain employs TRBV29-1 and TRBJ1-3; D perhaps matches TRBD1 (5 bases). The germline V gene encodes CDR1 SQVTM and CDR2 ANQGSEA. With 3 bases removed from V and 4 bases from J, the gap between germline ends came to 19 bases. The CDR3 loop spans 16 amino acids. This CDR3 is CSVDNAGDGAGNTIYF. CDR3 bases: TGCAGCGTTGACAACGCGGGGGACGGTGCGGGAAACACCATATATTTT. The complete variable domain, with remaining parts taken from reference TRBV29-1 and TRBJ1-3, reads SAVISQKPSRDICQRGTSLTIQCQVDSQVTMMFWYRQQPGQSLTLIATANQGSEATYESGFVIDKFPISRPNLTFSTLTVSNMSPEDSSIYLCSVDNAGDGAGNTIYFGEGSWLTVV.

The chain combines TRBV5-4 with TRBJ2-4; D may correspond to TRBD1 or TRBD2 (5 bases each). The germline CDR1 and CDR2 sequences are SGHNT and YYREEE (reference sequence). V gave up 1 base and J gave up 7 bases, with 12 bases separating them. The CDR3 has 14 amino acids. The CDR3 DNA is TGTGCCAGCAGCTTGTCCACAGGCGGGAACATTCAGTACTTC. The encoded protein is CASSLSTGGNIQYF.

The rearrangement joins TRBV28 to TRBJ1-5, with 8 bases aligning to TRBD1. This CDR3 is 14 amino acids long. Germline CDR1 MDHEN, CDR2 SYDVKM. V gave up 6 bases and J gave up 7 bases; unmatched junction bases: 8. The CDR3 DNA follows: TGTGCCAGCAGCCTGGGACAGGTTTGGCAGCCCCAGCATTTT. Encoded protein: CASSLGQVWQPQHF.

V and J are TRBV6-6 and TRBJ1-5; TRBD1 might be the D (5 bases). Germline V lookup: CDR1 MNHNY, CDR2 SVGAGI (reference sequence). The CDR3 contains 15 residues. V lost 5 bases to trimming and J lost 4 bases, with 15 bases between them. The CDR3 DNA reads TGTGCCAGCAGTCAGGGCGGCAGCAGAAATCAGCCCCAGCATTTT. This codes for CASSQGGSRNQPQHF.